A selection of T cell receptor beta chains follows, all from one sample in a study of naive and memory T cell subsets. MiXCR was run by TCRdb on the UMI-ligation and nested PCR reads, yielding one entry per CDR3 protein. The sample consists of more than 25,000 distinct CDR3 sequences, about 10% of them appearing once. Sequencing was carried out using effector memory CD4+ T cells from blood. These receptors were taken from a human donor in good health. Each CDR3 is given with its conserved first and last residue. Each record gives: V gene, J gene, D gene, clone size, CDR3 protein, CDR3 DNA. A D gene is named only where the DNA matches it firmly. Only part of the rows carry a size: once, few, many, or a class if the clone is expanded.

V: TRBV12-3/TRBV12-4; J: TRBJ1-1; D: TRBD1; size: NA; CDR3: CASSLRQGTEAFF; DNA: TGTGCCAGCAGTTTACGACAGGGGACTGAAGCTTTCTTT
V: TRBV12-3/TRBV12-4; J: TRBJ1-5; D: TRBD1; size: NA; CDR3: CATNDRGNQPQHF; DNA: TGTGCCACAAACGACAGGGGAAATCAGCCCCAGCATTTT
V: TRBV20-1; J: TRBJ2-3; D: NA; size: few; CDR3: CSAREDFTDTQYF; DNA: TGCAGTGCTAGGGAGGACTTCACAGATACGCAGTATTTT
V: TRBV18; J: TRBJ1-1; D: TRBD1; size: many; CDR3: CASSPPGQGYEAFF; DNA: TGTGCCAGCTCACCACCGGGACAGGGATATGAAGCTTTCTTT
V: TRBV7-6; J: TRBJ2-3; D: NA; size: NA; CDR3: CASSLGSPPDTQYF; DNA: TGTGCCAGCAGCTTAGGCTCCCCCCCAGATACGCAGTATTTT
V: TRBV7-6; J: TRBJ1-1; D: TRBD1; size: NA; CDR3: CASSFGQGARAFF; DNA: TGTGCCAGCAGCTTTGGCCAGGGGGCACGAGCTTTCTTT
V: TRBV7-2; J: TRBJ2-3; D: TRBD1; size: NA; CDR3: CASSRDRVVRTDTQYF; DNA: TGTGCCAGCAGCCGAGACAGGGTGGTACGCACAGATACGCAGTATTTT
V: TRBV7-2; J: TRBJ1-1; D: NA; size: many; CDR3: CASLGFRDTEAFF; DNA: TGTGCCAGCTTAGGGTTTCGGGACACTGAAGCTTTCTTT
V: TRBV5-5; J: TRBJ2-3; D: NA; size: many; CDR3: CASSLAVDTQYF; DNA: TGTGCCAGCAGCTTGGCGGTAGATACGCAGTATTTT
V: TRBV4-1; J: TRBJ1-5; D: TRBD1; size: NA; CDR3: CASSPDRGSQPQHF; DNA: TGCGCCAGCAGCCCGGACAGGGGGAGTCAGCCCCAGCATTTT
V: TRBV4-2; J: TRBJ2-2; D: NA; size: many; CDR3: CASSQVERLVTGELFF; DNA: TGTGCCAGCAGCCAAGTGGAGCGCCTCGTCACCGGGGAGCTGTTTTTT
V: TRBV5-4; J: TRBJ1-1; D: NA; size: many; CDR3: CASSSQPMNTEAFF; DNA: TGTGCCAGCAGCTCGCAGCCTATGAACACTGAAGCTTTCTTT
V: TRBV18; J: TRBJ2-5; D: TRBD2; size: many; CDR3: CASRPAGGLQETQYF; DNA: TGTGCCAGCCGACCTGCGGGGGGGCTGCAAGAGACCCAGTACTTC
V: TRBV11-2; J: TRBJ1-1; D: NA; size: few; CDR3: CASSFTDRTTEAFF; DNA: TGTGCCAGCAGCTTTACCGACAGGACCACTGAAGCTTTCTTT
V: TRBV27; J: TRBJ1-6; D: TRBD1; size: NA; CDR3: CASTTGVNSPLHF; DNA: TGTGCCAGCACGACAGGGGTAAATTCACCCCTCCACTTT
V: TRBV7-3; J: TRBJ2-7; D: NA; size: NA; CDR3: CASSFSHGLGYEQYF; DNA: TGTGCCAGCAGCTTTAGTCACGGACTGGGCTACGAGCAGTACTTC
V: TRBV6-6; J: TRBJ1-5; D: TRBD1; size: NA; CDR3: CASMRDRGVSMSQHF; DNA: TGTGCCAGCATGAGAGACAGGGGTGTTAGTATGTCCCAGCATTTT
V: TRBV28; J: TRBJ2-7; D: NA; size: few; CDR3: CASRTWGSDYEQYF; DNA: TGTGCCAGCAGGACCTGGGGATCAGACTACGAGCAGTACTTC
V: TRBV7-9; J: TRBJ1-1; D: NA; size: few; CDR3: CASSLAGGSEAFF; DNA: TGTGCCAGCAGCTTAGCTGGAGGGTCTGAAGCTTTCTTT
V: TRBV27; J: TRBJ2-1; D: NA; size: many; CDR3: CATSPPKIYNEQFF; DNA: TGTGCCACCTCCCCCCCGAAGATCTACAATGAGCAGTTCTTC
V: TRBV11-1; J: TRBJ2-1; D: NA; size: many; CDR3: CASSPTTTGYNEQFF; DNA: TGTGCCAGCAGCCCGACGACCACAGGTTACAATGAGCAGTTCTTC
V: TRBV7-3; J: TRBJ2-1; D: NA; size: many; CDR3: CASSLAPTLSYNEQFF; DNA: TGTGCCAGCAGCTTAGCGCCGACCCTCTCCTACAATGAGCAGTTCTTC
V: TRBV28; J: TRBJ2-6; D: TRBD1; size: many; CDR3: CASSQTGQGNSGANVLTF; DNA: TGTGCCAGCAGCCAGACCGGACAGGGCAACTCTGGGGCCAACGTCCTGACTTTC
V: TRBV7-2; J: TRBJ1-4; D: NA; size: NA; CDR3: CASSLVGGAGEKLFF; DNA: TGTGCCAGCAGCTTAGTTGGGGGCGCGGGTGAAAAACTGTTTTTT
V: TRBV7-8; J: TRBJ1-2; D: NA; size: NA; CDR3: CASSLRDRLYGYTF; DNA: TGTGCCAGCAGCTTACGAGACAGGCTCTATGGCTACACCTTC
V: TRBV2; J: TRBJ2-1; D: TRBD2; size: NA; CDR3: CASRLRLAGGVDEQFF; DNA: TGTGCCAGCAGGCTAAGACTAGCGGGAGGGGTGGATGAGCAGTTCTTC
V: TRBV18; J: TRBJ2-3; D: NA; size: NA; CDR3: CASSPRGQTSTDTQYF; DNA: TGTGCCAGCTCACCCAGAGGACAGACTAGCACAGATACGCAGTATTTT
V: TRBV11-2; J: TRBJ2-5; D: NA; size: many; CDR3: CASTGEGFTQYF; DNA: TGTGCCAGCACGGGAGAGGGGTTCACCCAGTACTTC
V: TRBV7-2; J: TRBJ2-1; D: NA; size: many; CDR3: CASSRDVTYNEQFF; DNA: TGTGCCAGCAGCAGGGACGTTACCTACAATGAGCAGTTCTTC
V: TRBV6-2/TRBV6-3; J: TRBJ2-1; D: NA; size: few; CDR3: CASSYSGLVIEQFF; DNA: TGTGCCAGCAGTTACTCGGGACTCGTTATTGAGCAGTTCTTC
V: TRBV10-3; J: TRBJ2-3; D: NA; size: few; CDR3: CASSGGSSTDTQYF; DNA: TGTGCCAGTTCAGGGGGGTCTAGCACAGATACGCAGTATTTT
V: TRBV7-6; J: TRBJ2-1; D: TRBD2; size: many; CDR3: CASSLLAGTSYNEQFF; DNA: TGTGCCAGCAGCCTGTTAGCGGGAACGTCCTACAATGAGCAGTTCTTC
V: TRBV20-1; J: TRBJ2-1; D: TRBD2; size: few; CDR3: CSAEPVSGLSGGGYNEQFF; DNA: TGCAGTGCCGAACCGGTATCAGGGTTAAGTGGCGGGGGTTACAATGAGCAGTTCTTC
V: TRBV20-1; J: TRBJ2-1; D: TRBD1; size: many; CDR3: CLLQGASKQFF; DNA: TGCCTTCTCCAGGGGGCTAGCAAGCAGTTCTTC
V: TRBV16; J: TRBJ1-5; D: NA; size: NA; CDR3: CASSPAGTLNQPQHF; DNA: TGTGCCAGCAGCCCGGCGGGGACCCTCAATCAGCCCCAGCATTTT
V: TRBV20-1; J: TRBJ2-1; D: TRBD2; size: few; CDR3: CSASDPGTSGRGEQFF; DNA: TGCAGTGCTAGCGACCCCGGGACTAGCGGGAGAGGTGAGCAGTTCTTC